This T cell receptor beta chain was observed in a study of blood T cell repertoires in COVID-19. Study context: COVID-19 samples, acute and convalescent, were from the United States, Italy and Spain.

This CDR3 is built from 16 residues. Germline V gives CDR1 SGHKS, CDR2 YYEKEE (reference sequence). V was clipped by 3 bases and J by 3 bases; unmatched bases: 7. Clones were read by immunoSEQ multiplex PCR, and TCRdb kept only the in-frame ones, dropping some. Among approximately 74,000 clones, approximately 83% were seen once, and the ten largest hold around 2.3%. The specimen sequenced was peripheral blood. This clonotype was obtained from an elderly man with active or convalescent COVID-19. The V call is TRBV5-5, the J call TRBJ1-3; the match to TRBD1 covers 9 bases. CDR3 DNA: TGTGCCAGCAGCTCGGGGTTGGACAGGGGTGGAAACACCATATATTTT. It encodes CASSSGLDRGGNTIYF.